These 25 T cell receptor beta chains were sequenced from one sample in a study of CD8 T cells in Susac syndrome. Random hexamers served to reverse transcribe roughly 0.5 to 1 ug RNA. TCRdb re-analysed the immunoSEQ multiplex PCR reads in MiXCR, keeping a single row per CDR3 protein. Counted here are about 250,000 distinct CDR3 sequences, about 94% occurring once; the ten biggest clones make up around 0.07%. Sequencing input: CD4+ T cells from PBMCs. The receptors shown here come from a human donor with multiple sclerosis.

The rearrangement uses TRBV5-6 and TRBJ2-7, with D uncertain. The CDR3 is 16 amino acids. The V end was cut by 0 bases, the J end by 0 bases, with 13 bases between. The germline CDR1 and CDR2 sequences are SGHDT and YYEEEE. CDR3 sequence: CASSLVKGPLSYEQYF. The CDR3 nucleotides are TGTGCCAGCAGCTTGGTGAAAGGACCACTCTCCTACGAGCAGTACTTC.

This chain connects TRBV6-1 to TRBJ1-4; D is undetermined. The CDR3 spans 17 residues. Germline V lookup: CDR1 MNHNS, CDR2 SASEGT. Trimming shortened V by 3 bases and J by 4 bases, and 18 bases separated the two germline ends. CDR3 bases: TGTGCCAGCAGTGACCGCAAAAACCCAAGAAATAATGAAAAACTGTTTTTT. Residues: CASSDRKNPRNNEKLFF.

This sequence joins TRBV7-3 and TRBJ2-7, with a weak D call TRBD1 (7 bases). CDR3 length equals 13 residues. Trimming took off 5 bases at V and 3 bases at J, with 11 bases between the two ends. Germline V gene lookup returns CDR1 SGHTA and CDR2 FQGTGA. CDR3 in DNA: TGTGCCAGCAGCCGCGGGACAGACTACGAGCAGTACTTC. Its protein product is CASSRGTDYEQYF.

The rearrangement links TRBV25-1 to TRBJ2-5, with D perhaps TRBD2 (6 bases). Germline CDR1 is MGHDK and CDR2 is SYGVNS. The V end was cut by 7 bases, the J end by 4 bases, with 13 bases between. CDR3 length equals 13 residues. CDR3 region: CASTQRGLETQYF. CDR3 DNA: TGTGCCAGCACCCAACGGGGGTTAGAGACCCAGTACTTC.

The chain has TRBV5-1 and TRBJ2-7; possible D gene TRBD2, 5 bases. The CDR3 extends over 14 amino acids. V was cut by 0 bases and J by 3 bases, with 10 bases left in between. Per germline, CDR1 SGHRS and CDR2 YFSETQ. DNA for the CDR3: TGCGCCAGCAGCTTGGCTGTGAGGGACTACGAGCAGTACGTC. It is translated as CASSLAVRDYEQYV.

The CDR3 region is CASSLEVGAKRSYNEQFF. The CDR3 bases are TGCGCCAGCAGCTTGGAAGTGGGGGCGAAGAGGAGCTACAATGAGCAGTTCTTC. V and J are TRBV5-1 and TRBJ2-1; weak D call: TRBD1 (6 bases). The germline gives CDR1 SGHRS, CDR2 YFSETQ. The CDR3 loop spans 18 amino acids. V was shortened by 0 bases and J by 3 bases, with 19 bases between the two germline ends.

Here the CDR3 reads CASSLMGSALAQYF. CDR3 DNA sequence: TGTGCCAGCAGTTTAATGGGCAGCGCTTTGGCCCAGTACTTC. The chain couples TRBV27 to TRBJ2-5; unclear D gene. Germline CDR1 reads MNHEY; CDR2 reads SMNVEV (reference sequence). The CDR3 loop spans 14 amino acids. V gave up 2 bases and J gave up 9 bases, with 16 bases separating them.

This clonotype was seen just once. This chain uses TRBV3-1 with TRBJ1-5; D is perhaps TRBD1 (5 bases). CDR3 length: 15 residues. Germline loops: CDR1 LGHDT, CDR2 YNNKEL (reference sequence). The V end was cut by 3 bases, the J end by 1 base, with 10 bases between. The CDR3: CASSHGGGSNQPQHF. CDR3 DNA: TGTGCCAGCAGCCATGGCGGGGGAAGCAATCAGCCCCAGCATTTT.

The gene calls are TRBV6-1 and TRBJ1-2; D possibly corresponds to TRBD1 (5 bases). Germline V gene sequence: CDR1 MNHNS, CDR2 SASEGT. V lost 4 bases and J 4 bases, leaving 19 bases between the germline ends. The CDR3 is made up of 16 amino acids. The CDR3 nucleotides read TGTGCCAGCAGTGTTAGGGTGCTCGGGGCAGGCTATGGCTACACCTTC. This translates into CASSVRVLGAGYGYTF.

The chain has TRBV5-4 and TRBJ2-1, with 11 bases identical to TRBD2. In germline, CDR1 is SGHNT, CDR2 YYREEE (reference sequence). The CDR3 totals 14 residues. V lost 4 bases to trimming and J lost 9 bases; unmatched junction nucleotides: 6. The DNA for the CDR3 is TGTGCCAGCAGCCCCACTAGCGGGAGTGGTGAGCAGTTCTTC. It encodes CASSPTSGSGEQFF.

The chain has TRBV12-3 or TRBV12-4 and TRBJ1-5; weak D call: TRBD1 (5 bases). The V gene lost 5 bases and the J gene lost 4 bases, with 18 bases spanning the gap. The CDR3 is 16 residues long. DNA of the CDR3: TGTGCCAGCAGTCCTCACCAGGGATTAGCAAATCAGCCCCAGCATTTT. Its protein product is CASSPHQGLANQPQHF.

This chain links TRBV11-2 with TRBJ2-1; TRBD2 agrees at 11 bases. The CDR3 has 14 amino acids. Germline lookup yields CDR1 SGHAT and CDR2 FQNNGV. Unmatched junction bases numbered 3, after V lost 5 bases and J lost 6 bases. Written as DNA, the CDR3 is TGTGCCAGCAGCATTAGCGGGAGGGCCAATGAGCAGTTCTTC. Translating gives CASSISGRANEQFF.

As DNA, the CDR3 is TGTGCCAGCAGTGGGGCCAGGGAGGATGGTGGCTACACCTTC. Translating gives CASSGAREDGGYTF. The chain carries TRBV6-1 and TRBJ1-2; D possibly corresponds to TRBD1 (5 bases). Trimming removed 4 bases from V and 7 bases from J, with 16 bases in between. Germline V lookup: CDR1 MNHNS, CDR2 SASEGT. This CDR3 is built from 14 residues.

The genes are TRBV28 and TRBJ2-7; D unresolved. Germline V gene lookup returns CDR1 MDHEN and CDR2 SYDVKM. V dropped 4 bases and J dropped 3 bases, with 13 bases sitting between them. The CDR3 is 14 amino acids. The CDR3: CASSSGPERYEQYF. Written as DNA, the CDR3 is TGTGCCAGCAGTTCCGGCCCCGAACGCTACGAGCAGTACTTC.

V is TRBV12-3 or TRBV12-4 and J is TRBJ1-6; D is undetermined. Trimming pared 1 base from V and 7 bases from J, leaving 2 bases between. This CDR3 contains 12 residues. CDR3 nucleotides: TGTGCCAGCAGTTTAGACAATTCACCCCTCCACTTT. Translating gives CASSLDNSPLHF.

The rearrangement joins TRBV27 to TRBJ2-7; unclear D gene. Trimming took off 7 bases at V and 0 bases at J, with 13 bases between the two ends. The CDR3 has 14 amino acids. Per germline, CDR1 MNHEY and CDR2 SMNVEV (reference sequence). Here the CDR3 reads CASMLTKTSYEQYV. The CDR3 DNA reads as TGTGCCAGCATGTTGACAAAGACCTCCTACGAGCAGTACGTC.

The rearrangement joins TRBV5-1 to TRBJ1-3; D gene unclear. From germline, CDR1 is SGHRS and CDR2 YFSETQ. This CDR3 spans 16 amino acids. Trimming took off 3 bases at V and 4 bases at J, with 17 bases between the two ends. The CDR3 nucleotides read TGCGCCAGCAGCTCTGACACGGCGGGGTTAGGAAACACCATATATTTT. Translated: CASSSDTAGLGNTIYF. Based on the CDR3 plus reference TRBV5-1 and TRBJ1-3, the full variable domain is KAGVTQTPRYLIKTRGQQVTLSCSPISGHRSVSWYQQTPGQGLQFLFEYFSETQRNKGNFPGRFSGRQFSNSRSEMNVSTLELGDSALYLCASSSDTAGLGNTIYFGEGSWLTVV.

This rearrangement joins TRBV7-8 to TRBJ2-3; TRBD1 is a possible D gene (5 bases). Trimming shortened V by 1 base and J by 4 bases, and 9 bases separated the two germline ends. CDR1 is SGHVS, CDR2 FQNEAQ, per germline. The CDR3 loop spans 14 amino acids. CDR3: CASSLGAGSDTQYF. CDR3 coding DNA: TGTGCCAGCAGCTTAGGGGCAGGGTCAGATACGCAGTATTTT.

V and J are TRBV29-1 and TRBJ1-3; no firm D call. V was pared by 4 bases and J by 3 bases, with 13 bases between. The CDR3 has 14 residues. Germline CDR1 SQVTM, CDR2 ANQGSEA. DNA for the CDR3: TGCAGCGTTGCCACTAGAGGTGATGGAAACACCATATATTTT. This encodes CSVATRGDGNTIYF. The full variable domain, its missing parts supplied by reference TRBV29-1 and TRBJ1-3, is SAVISQKPSRDICQRGTSLTIQCQVDSQVTMMFWYRQQPGQSLTLIATANQGSEATYESGFVIDKFPISRPNLTFSTLTVSNMSPEDSSIYLCSVATRGDGNTIYFGEGSWLTVV.

The CDR3 reads CSVSTTMNTEAFF. The DNA of the CDR3 is TGCAGCGTTTCAACCACGATGAACACTGAAGCTTTCTTT. The J gene is TRBJ1-1, the V gene TRBV29-1; D not certain. CDR1 and CDR2 from the germline V gene are SQVTM and ANQGSEA. V was shortened by 5 bases and J by 0 bases, with 10 bases between the two germline ends. The length of the CDR3 is 13 residues.

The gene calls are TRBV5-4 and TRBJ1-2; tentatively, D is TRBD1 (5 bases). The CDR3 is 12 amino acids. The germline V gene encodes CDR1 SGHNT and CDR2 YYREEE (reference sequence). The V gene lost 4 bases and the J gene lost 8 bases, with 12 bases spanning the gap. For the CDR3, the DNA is TGTGCCAGCAGCCCGGCCAGGGCCGGCTACACCTTC. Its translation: CASSPARAGYTF.

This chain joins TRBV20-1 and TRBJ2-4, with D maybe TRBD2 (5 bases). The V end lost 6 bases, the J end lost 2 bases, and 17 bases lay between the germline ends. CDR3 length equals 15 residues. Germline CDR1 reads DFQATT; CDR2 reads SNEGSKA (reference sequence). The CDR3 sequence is CSADSKGSTKNIQYF. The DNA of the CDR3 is TGCAGTGCCGACTCGAAAGGGAGCACCAAAAACATTCAGTACTTC.

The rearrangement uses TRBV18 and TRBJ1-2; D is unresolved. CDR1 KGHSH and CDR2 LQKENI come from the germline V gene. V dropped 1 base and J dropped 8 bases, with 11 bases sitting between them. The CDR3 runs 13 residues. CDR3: CASSPLSGGGYTF. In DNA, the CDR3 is TGTGCCAGCTCACCACTCTCCGGTGGGGGCTACACCTTC.

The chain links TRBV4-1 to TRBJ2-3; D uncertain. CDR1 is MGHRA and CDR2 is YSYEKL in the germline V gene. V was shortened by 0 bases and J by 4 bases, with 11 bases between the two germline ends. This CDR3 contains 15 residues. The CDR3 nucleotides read TGCGCCAGCAGCCAAGACATGTACGGAGCAGATACGCAGTATTTT. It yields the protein CASSQDMYGADTQYF.

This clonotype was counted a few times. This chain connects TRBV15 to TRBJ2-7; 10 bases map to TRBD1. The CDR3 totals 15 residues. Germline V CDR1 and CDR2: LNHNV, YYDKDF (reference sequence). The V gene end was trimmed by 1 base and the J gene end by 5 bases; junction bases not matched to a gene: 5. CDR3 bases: TGTGCCACCAGCAGAGGCCGGGACAGGGGCCACGAGCAGTACTTC. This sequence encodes CATSRGRDRGHEQYF.